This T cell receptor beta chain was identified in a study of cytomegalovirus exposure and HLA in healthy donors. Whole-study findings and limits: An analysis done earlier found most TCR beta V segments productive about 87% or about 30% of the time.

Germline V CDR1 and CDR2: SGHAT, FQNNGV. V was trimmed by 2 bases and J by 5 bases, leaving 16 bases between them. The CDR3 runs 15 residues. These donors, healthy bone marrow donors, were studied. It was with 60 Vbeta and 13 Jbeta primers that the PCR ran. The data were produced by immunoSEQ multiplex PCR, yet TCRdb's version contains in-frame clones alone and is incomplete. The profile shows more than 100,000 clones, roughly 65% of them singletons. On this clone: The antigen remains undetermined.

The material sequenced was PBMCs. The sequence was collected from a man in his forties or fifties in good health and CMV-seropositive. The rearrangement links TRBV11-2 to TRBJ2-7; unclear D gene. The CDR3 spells CASSLLGDQTHEQYF. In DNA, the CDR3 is TGTGCCAGCAGCTTATTGGGCGACCAAACGCACGAGCAGTACTTC.